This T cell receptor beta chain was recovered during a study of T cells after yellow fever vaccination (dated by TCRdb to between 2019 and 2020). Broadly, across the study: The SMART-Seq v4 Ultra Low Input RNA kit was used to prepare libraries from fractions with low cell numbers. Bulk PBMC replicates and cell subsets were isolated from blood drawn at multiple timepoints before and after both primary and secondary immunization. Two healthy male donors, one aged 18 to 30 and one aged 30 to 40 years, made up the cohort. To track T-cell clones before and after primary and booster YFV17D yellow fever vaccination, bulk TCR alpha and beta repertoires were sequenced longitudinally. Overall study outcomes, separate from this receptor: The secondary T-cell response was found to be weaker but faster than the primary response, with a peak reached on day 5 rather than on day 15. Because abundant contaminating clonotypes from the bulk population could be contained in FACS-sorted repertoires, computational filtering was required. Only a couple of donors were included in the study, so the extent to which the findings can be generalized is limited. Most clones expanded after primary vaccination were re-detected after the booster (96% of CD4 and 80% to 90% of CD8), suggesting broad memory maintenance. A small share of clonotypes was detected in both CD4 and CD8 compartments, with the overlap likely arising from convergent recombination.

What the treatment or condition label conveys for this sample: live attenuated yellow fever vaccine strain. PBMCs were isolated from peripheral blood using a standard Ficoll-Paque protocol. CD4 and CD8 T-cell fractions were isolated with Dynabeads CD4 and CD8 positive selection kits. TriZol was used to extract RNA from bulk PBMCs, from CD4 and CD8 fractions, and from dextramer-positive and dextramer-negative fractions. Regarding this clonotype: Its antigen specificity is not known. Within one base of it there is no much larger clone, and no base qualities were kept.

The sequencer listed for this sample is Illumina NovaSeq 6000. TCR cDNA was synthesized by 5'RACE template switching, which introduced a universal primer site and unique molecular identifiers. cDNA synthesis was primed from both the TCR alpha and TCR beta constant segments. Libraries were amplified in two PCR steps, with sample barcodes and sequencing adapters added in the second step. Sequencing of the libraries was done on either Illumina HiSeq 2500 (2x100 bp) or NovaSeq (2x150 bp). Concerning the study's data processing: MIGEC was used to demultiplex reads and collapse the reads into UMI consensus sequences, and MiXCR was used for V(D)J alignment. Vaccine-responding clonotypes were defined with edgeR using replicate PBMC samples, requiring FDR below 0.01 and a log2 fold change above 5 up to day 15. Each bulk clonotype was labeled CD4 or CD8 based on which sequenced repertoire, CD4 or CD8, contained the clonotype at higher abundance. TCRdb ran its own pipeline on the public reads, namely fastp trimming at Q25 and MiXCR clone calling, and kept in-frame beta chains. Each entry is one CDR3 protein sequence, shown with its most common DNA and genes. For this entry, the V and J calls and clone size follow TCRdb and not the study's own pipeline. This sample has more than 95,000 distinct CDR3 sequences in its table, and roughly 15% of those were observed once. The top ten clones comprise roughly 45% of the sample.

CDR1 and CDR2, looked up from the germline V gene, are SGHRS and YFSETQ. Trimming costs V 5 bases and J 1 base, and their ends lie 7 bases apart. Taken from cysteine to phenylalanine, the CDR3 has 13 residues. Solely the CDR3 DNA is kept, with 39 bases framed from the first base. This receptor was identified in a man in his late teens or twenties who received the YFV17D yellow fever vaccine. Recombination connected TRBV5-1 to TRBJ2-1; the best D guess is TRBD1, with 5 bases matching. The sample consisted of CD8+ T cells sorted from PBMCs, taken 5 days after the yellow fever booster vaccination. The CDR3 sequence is CASRAGSYNEQFF. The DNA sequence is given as TGCGCCAGCAGAGCAGGGTCCTACAATGAGCAGTTCTTC.